A selection of T cell receptor beta chains follows, all from one sample in a study of shared clonotypes between healthy human individuals. Repertoires were generated with immunoSEQ multiplex PCR, while TCRdb's copy carries only in-frame clones and drops some. Here the sample spans 550,000 to 800,000 clones, 74% being singletons. Sample: memory CD4+ T cells sorted from blood. All receptors come from a woman aged 25 to 45 in good health. Each CDR3 is given with its conserved first and last residue.

v_call cdr3_aa
TRBV10-2 CATKGLAVTDTQYF
TRBV6-1 CASRPEDRDNSPLHF
TRBV7-9 CASAPIRSEAFF
TRBV28 CASSRGRPQETQYF
TRBV19 CASSIAPSRRKDQPQHF
TRBV11-2 CASSLDGRGTQYF
TRBV6-1 CASSDTSGSADTQYF
TRBV10-1 CASSERLAGGIRADTQYF
TRBV5-1 CASSWGTNTGELFF
TRBV5-4 CASSPSGAPQETQYF
TRBV2 CASSVGQGTEAFF
TRBV6-1 CASSVYRGDEQYF
TRBV10-1 CASSETGQETQYF
TRBV18 CASSRSGGRDTEAFF
TRBV27 CASSQPGQNTGELFF
TRBV6-1 CASSEASSGVLPYEQYF
TRBV13 CASSSKRLAGAHEQYF
TRBV27 CASSRGGEQYF
TRBV30 CAWSVGLAGYEQFF
TRBV5-4 CASSLGGPETQYF
TRBV7-9 CASSPPGLGYTF
TRBV5-8 CASSSPDREVMNTEAFF
TRBV7-8 CASSPQRDSYEQYF
TRBV5-6 CASSLGRTGGRTDTQYF
TRBV2 CASSGTSGKETQYF
TRBV29-1 CSVFQGSAGTEAFF
TRBV7-8 CASSAQQGRKTGELFF
TRBV19 CASSIARGFEGTGELFF
TRBV2 CASSVGVQNTEAFF
TRBV19 CASSMDRGKSYYGYTF
TRBV19 CASSESGGSTDTQYF
TRBV6-4 CASSDQGTGDTGELFF
TRBV6-1 CASSWGQQTEAFF
TRBV28 CASIEGQGGTDTQYF
TRBV7-2 CASSFQRANYGYTF
TRBV28 CASSFPRAGAGGGEQYF
TRBV5-1 CASSIQGLGEEKLFF
TRBV12-5 CASGLGPAGTSVISTDTQYF
TRBV5-1 CASSSGTDKNTEAFF
TRBV27 CASSWGGSGSTGELFF
TRBV5-1 CASSADYTGELFF
TRBV11-2 CASSFGGRVSQETQYF
TRBV9 CARTFRGNTIYF
TRBV5-1 CASSLEGQGNLYGYTF
TRBV6-5 CASSYWDREAEAFF
TRBV6-4 CASSESGGLGSQPQHF
TRBV4-2 CASSQPGGDQETQYF
TRBV7-9 CASSLQAGEVHEQYF
TRBV28 CASSSGDLRETQYF
TRBV5-1 CASSSGTGATETQYF
TRBV19 CASSISRYLMYF
TRBV5-1 CASSWVGTADGEQYF
TRBV28 CASSPTPDQPQHF
TRBV28 CASSLSGRLEETQYF